A selection of T cell receptor beta chains follows, all from one sample in a study of cytomegalovirus exposure and HLA in healthy donors. Data came from immunoSEQ multiplex PCR; TCRdb stores just in-frame clones and leaves some out. The sample includes 110,000 to 150,000 clones, 75% to 90% of them seen just once. Source material: PBMCs. The receptors stem from a woman aged 25 to 45 in good health and CMV-seropositive. Each CDR3 is given with its conserved first and last residue. The D gene is left open where the match is weak. Part of the rows lack a size; the others show once, few, many or a class for expanded clones.

j_gene: TRBJ2-5
abundance: -
v_gene: TRBV19
d_gene: TRBD1
CDR3aa: CASSIMGQQETQYF
CDR3nt: TGTGCCAGTAGTATAATGGGACAGCAAGAGACCCAGTACTTC

j_gene: TRBJ2-2
abundance: -
v_gene: TRBV6-1
d_gene: TRBD1
CDR3aa: CASSLVQGQLFF
CDR3nt: TGTGCCAGCAGTCTCGTACAGGGGCAGCTGTTTTTT

j_gene: TRBJ2-7
abundance: -
v_gene: TRBV7-6
d_gene: -
CDR3aa: CASSSLTGKSYEQYF
CDR3nt: TGTGCCAGCAGCTCCTTAACAGGGAAATCCTACGAGCAGTACTTC

j_gene: TRBJ2-5
abundance: -
v_gene: TRBV5-6
d_gene: -
CDR3aa: CASSLGGQETQYF
CDR3nt: TGTGCCAGCAGCTTGGGCGGCCAAGAGACCCAGTACTTC

j_gene: TRBJ2-5
abundance: -
v_gene: TRBV6-6
d_gene: TRBD2
CDR3aa: CASSFSGDGTQYF
CDR3nt: TGTGCCAGCAGTTTTAGCGGGGATGGGACCCAGTACTTC

j_gene: TRBJ1-1
abundance: -
v_gene: TRBV27
d_gene: -
CDR3aa: CASSLGVWAGESTEAFF
CDR3nt: TGTGCCAGCAGTTTGGGTGTTTGGGCGGGGGAAAGCACTGAAGCTTTCTTT

j_gene: TRBJ2-5
abundance: once
v_gene: TRBV15
d_gene: TRBD1
CDR3aa: CATSPSLGQGETQYF
CDR3nt: TGTGCCACCAGCCCTTCGTTAGGACAGGGGGAGACCCAGTACTTC

j_gene: TRBJ1-2
abundance: -
v_gene: TRBV2
d_gene: -
CDR3aa: CASLGGGDRYTF
CDR3nt: TGTGCCAGCCTAGGGGGGGGTGATCGCTACACCTTC

j_gene: TRBJ2-1
abundance: -
v_gene: TRBV28
d_gene: TRBD2
CDR3aa: CASTQSGTRAYNEQFF
CDR3nt: TGTGCCAGCACCCAATCCGGGACTAGAGCGTACAATGAGCAGTTCTTC

j_gene: TRBJ2-7
abundance: -
v_gene: TRBV5-6
d_gene: TRBD1
CDR3aa: CASSLVQLDRSF
CDR3nt: TGTGCCAGCAGCTTGGTTCAGCTGGACAGGAGCTTC

j_gene: TRBJ2-7
abundance: -
v_gene: TRBV10-3
d_gene: TRBD2
CDR3aa: CAISGAAGALYEQYF
CDR3nt: TGTGCCATCAGTGGGGCCGCGGGAGCCCTGTACGAGCAGTACTTC

j_gene: TRBJ2-3
abundance: -
v_gene: TRBV7-2
d_gene: TRBD2
CDR3aa: CAIRGLAADTQYF
CDR3nt: TGTGCCATCAGGGGACTAGCAGCAGATACGCAGTATTTT

j_gene: TRBJ1-1
abundance: -
v_gene: TRBV6-5
d_gene: -
CDR3aa: CASSYGPGNTEAFF
CDR3nt: TGTGCCAGCAGTTACGGTCCGGGGAACACTGAAGCTTTCTTT

j_gene: TRBJ1-6
abundance: once
v_gene: TRBV14
d_gene: -
CDR3aa: CASSQMTVRSLGTLHF
CDR3nt: TGTGCCAGCAGCCAAATGACAGTCAGGAGCCTTGGCACCCTCCACTTT

j_gene: TRBJ2-5
abundance: -
v_gene: TRBV6-1
d_gene: TRBD1
CDR3aa: CASSGALRPGQQETQYF
CDR3nt: TGTGCCAGCAGTGGGGCCCTCCGACCGGGACAGCAAGAGACCCAGTACTTC

j_gene: TRBJ2-7
abundance: -
v_gene: TRBV11-3
d_gene: TRBD1
CDR3aa: CASSLGQGSSYEQYF
CDR3nt: TGTGCCAGCAGCTTAGGACAGGGGAGTTCCTACGAGCAGTACTTC

j_gene: TRBJ2-1
abundance: -
v_gene: TRBV27
d_gene: -
CDR3aa: CASSLSGLYNEQFF
CDR3nt: TGTGCCAGCAGTTTATCGGGGCTCTACAATGAGCAGTTCTTC

j_gene: TRBJ1-1
abundance: few
v_gene: TRBV18
d_gene: -
CDR3aa: CASSRSQGMNTEAFF
CDR3nt: TGTGCCAGCTCACGAAGCCAGGGCATGAACACTGAAGCTTTCTTT

j_gene: TRBJ2-7
abundance: -
v_gene: TRBV6-1
d_gene: -
CDR3aa: CASSFRGGSGEQYF
CDR3nt: TGTGCCAGCAGTTTCAGGGGAGGGTCAGGCGAGCAGTACTTC

j_gene: TRBJ1-2
abundance: once
v_gene: TRBV4-1
d_gene: -
CDR3aa: CASSPPRGYGYTF
CDR3nt: TGCGCCAGCAGCCCCCCAAGGGGTTATGGCTACACCTTC

j_gene: TRBJ1-6
abundance: -
v_gene: TRBV28
d_gene: -
CDR3aa: CASSPQAMPLHF
CDR3nt: TGTGCCAGCAGTCCCCAGGCGATGCCCCTCCACTTT

j_gene: TRBJ2-7
abundance: -
v_gene: TRBV5-6
d_gene: TRBD2
CDR3aa: CASSSWAGGRYEQYF
CDR3nt: TGTGCCAGCAGCAGCTGGGCGGGGGGCCGCTACGAGCAGTACTTC

j_gene: TRBJ1-4
abundance: -
v_gene: TRBV4-1
d_gene: -
CDR3aa: CASSPGSMDEKLFF
CDR3nt: TGCGCCAGCAGCCCCGGGTCGATGGATGAAAAACTGTTTTTT

j_gene: TRBJ2-5
abundance: -
v_gene: TRBV6-6
d_gene: TRBD2
CDR3aa: CASSGSGTQETQYF
CDR3nt: TGTGCCAGCAGTGGCAGCGGGACCCAAGAGACCCAGTACTTC

j_gene: TRBJ1-6
abundance: -
v_gene: TRBV11-2
d_gene: -
CDR3aa: CASSFLQQGFPLHF
CDR3nt: TGTGCCAGCAGCTTCCTACAGCAAGGTTTCCCCCTCCACTTT

j_gene: TRBJ1-5
abundance: -
v_gene: TRBV7-2
d_gene: -
CDR3aa: CASTIEAQPQHF
CDR3nt: TGTGCCAGCACCATTGAGGCCCAGCCCCAGCATTTT

j_gene: TRBJ1-5
abundance: -
v_gene: TRBV2
d_gene: -
CDR3aa: CASSEVGTGSNQPQHF
CDR3nt: TGTGCCAGCAGTGAGGTGGGAACAGGGAGCAATCAGCCCCAGCATTTT

j_gene: TRBJ2-1
abundance: -
v_gene: TRBV11-3
d_gene: TRBD2
CDR3aa: CASSPTSGSGHEQFF
CDR3nt: TGTGCCAGCAGCCCGACTAGCGGGAGTGGCCATGAGCAGTTCTTC

j_gene: TRBJ1-2
abundance: once
v_gene: TRBV9
d_gene: TRBD1
CDR3aa: CASSGQGLAGYTF
CDR3nt: TGTGCCAGCAGCGGACAGGGTTTGGCGGGCTACACCTTC

j_gene: TRBJ1-4
abundance: -
v_gene: TRBV6-6
d_gene: -
CDR3aa: CASRADPGGEKLFF
CDR3nt: TGTGCCAGCAGGGCCGATCCGGGAGGTGAAAAACTGTTTTTT

j_gene: TRBJ2-2
abundance: few
v_gene: TRBV11-2
d_gene: -
CDR3aa: CASSRNRVPGELFF
CDR3nt: TGTGCCAGCAGCCGGAACAGGGTTCCCGGGGAGCTGTTTTTT

j_gene: TRBJ2-1
abundance: -
v_gene: TRBV28
d_gene: TRBD1
CDR3aa: CASSEHRGRTYNEQFF
CDR3nt: TGTGCCAGCAGTGAACACAGGGGGCGGACCTACAATGAGCAGTTCTTC

j_gene: TRBJ1-5
abundance: few
v_gene: TRBV5-1
d_gene: TRBD1
CDR3aa: CASSLTGTDEPQHF
CDR3nt: TGCGCCAGCAGCTTGACCGGGACAGACGAGCCCCAGCATTTT

j_gene: TRBJ2-7
abundance: -
v_gene: TRBV28
d_gene: -
CDR3aa: CASTTRTRPYEQYF
CDR3nt: TGTGCCAGCACTACGAGGACAAGGCCCTACGAGCAGTACTTC

j_gene: TRBJ2-7
abundance: once
v_gene: TRBV6-1
d_gene: -
CDR3aa: CASNPSKGVSYEQYF
CDR3nt: TGTGCCAGCAATCCCTCCAAGGGGGTCTCCTACGAGCAGTACTTC

j_gene: TRBJ2-7
abundance: -
v_gene: TRBV27
d_gene: TRBD1
CDR3aa: CASSSGTGGGEQYF
CDR3nt: TGTGCCAGCAGTTCCGGGACAGGGGGCGGCGAGCAGTACTTC

j_gene: TRBJ1-5
abundance: -
v_gene: TRBV15
d_gene: -
CDR3aa: CATSNRVDSNQPQHF
CDR3nt: TGTGCCACCAGCAACCGGGTCGATAGCAATCAGCCCCAGCATTTT